The 22 T cell receptor beta chains below were found in one sample sequenced in a study of blood T cells in healthy people across ages. Alongside a J-beta primer mix, a sample-barcoded 5' primer served in a second PCR lasting about 7 to 11 cycles. MiXCR, applied by TCRdb to the 5' RACE reads, yields one record per CDR3 protein. The table has hundreds of thousands of distinct CDR3 sequences, roughly 30% seen once. The sequenced sample was blood. The receptor source for this set is an elderly woman in good health.

This clonotype was found many times. The chain combines TRBV10-3 with TRBJ2-7, with D possibly TRBD2 on 5 matching bases. CDR1 is ENHRY, CDR2 SYGVKD, per germline. This CDR3 is 13 amino acids long. V was cut by 5 bases and J by 7 bases, with 15 bases left in between. DNA for the CDR3: TGTGCCATCAGTCCGGGCGCCGGGGAAGAGCAGTACTTC. Protein: CAISPGAGEEQYF.

The chain employs TRBV21-1 and TRBJ2-2; whether TRBD1, the table's D call, matches the DNA was not checked. TRBV21-1 is a known pseudogene. The CDR3 spans 18 residues. The DNA for the CDR3 is TGTGCCAGCAGCAAAGATCCGGGACAGGGGGTCAACACCGGGGAGCTGTTTTTT. It encodes CASSKDPGQGVNTGELFF.

The J gene is TRBJ2-7, the V gene TRBV20-1; TRBD2 matches at 8 bases. CDR1 is DFQATT, CDR2 SNEGSKA, per germline (reference sequence). The CDR3 is 12 amino acids. CDR3 residues: CSGARGGYEQYF. CDR3 nucleotides: TGCAGCGGGGCCCGGGGGGGGTACGAGCAGTACTTC.

The chain combines TRBV7-3 with TRBJ2-3; 12 bases line up with TRBD2. Germline CDR1 is SGHTA and CDR2 is FQGTGA. V gave up 5 bases and J gave up 0 bases; unmatched junction bases: 6. CDR3 length: 17 residues. The CDR3 DNA is TGTGCCAGCAGCGTCCTCGGGACTAGCGGGAGCACAGATACGCAGTATTTT. Protein product: CASSVLGTSGSTDTQYF.

This clonotype has at least ten counts. V is TRBV18 and J is TRBJ2-7; D remains ambiguous. The V end was cut by 0 bases, the J end by 0 bases, with 9 bases between. This CDR3 is 15 amino acids long. Looked up from germline, CDR1 is KGHSH and CDR2 is LQKENI. CDR3 amino acids: CASSPPTKSSYEQYF. Here the CDR3 DNA reads TGTGCCAGCTCACCACCTACCAAAAGCTCCTACGAGCAGTACTTC.

The chain is built from TRBV30 and TRBJ2-1, with TRBD1 matching 7 bases. V was pared by 3 bases and J by 8 bases, with 13 bases of the junction left unmatched. Germline V gene lookup returns CDR1 GTSNPN and CDR2 SVGIG (reference sequence). The CDR3 is 15 amino acids. The CDR3 region has the DNA TGTGCCTGGAGAGAAGGGACAGCTACCTTCGATGAGCAGTTCTTC. Protein: CAWREGTATFDEQFF.

There are many counts of this clonotype. The rearrangement links TRBV9 to TRBJ2-1; D tentatively fits TRBD1 or TRBD2 (5 bases each). The CDR3 is 16 amino acids. The germline V gene encodes CDR1 SGDLS and CDR2 YYNGEE. Trimming took off 3 bases at V and 7 bases at J, with 20 bases between the two ends. The CDR3 DNA follows: TGTGCCAGCAGCGGTCTCCGGGACCTAGTAAGGAATGAGCAGTTCTTC. It is translated as CASSGLRDLVRNEQFF.

This clonotype was detected ten times or more. The V and J genes are TRBV20-1 and TRBJ2-3; D remains unclear. V was trimmed by 0 bases and J by 2 bases, leaving 9 bases between them. The CDR3 has 14 residues. Germline CDR1 DFQATT, CDR2 SNEGSKA (reference sequence). Here the CDR3 DNA reads TGCAGTGCTAGAGAGGTGACGAACACAGATACGCAGTATTTT. Amino acid sequence: CSAREVTNTDTQYF.

This clonotype has a count of ten or more. V and J are TRBV5-1 and TRBJ1-1; D unclear. This CDR3 comprises 14 residues. Per germline, CDR1 SGHRS and CDR2 YFSETQ. With 4 bases removed from V and 1 base from J, the gap between germline ends came to 11 bases. CDR3 loop: CASSITAPNTEAFF. In nucleotides, the CDR3 is TGCGCCAGCAGCATTACAGCTCCGAACACTGAAGCTTTCTTT. Drawing the rest from reference TRBV5-1 and TRBJ1-1, the complete variable domain is KAGVTQTPRYLIKTRGQQVTLSCSPISGHRSVSWYQQTPGQGLQFLFEYFSETQRNKGNFPGRFSGRQFSNSRSEMNVSTLELGDSALYLCASSITAPNTEAFFGQGTRLTVV.

This chain connects TRBV12-3 or TRBV12-4 to TRBJ2-3; D might be TRBD1 or TRBD2, each matching 5 bases. The CDR3 sequence is 14 residues long. Trimming took off 8 bases at V and 2 bases at J, with 14 bases between the two ends. DNA for the CDR3: TGTGCCAGCGCCCCCCTGGGGGACACAGATACGCAGTATTTT. Translation gives CASAPLGDTDTQYF.

This clonotype was counted between two and nine times. A clone one base away is much larger, so this may be a read error. V usage is TRBV6-6 and J usage is TRBJ2-3; D is perhaps TRBD2 (7 bases). Germline V gene lookup returns CDR1 MNHNY and CDR2 SVGAGI (reference sequence). CDR3 length: 14 amino acids. Between the trimmed V and J ends, which lost 9 bases and 3 bases, there was a span of 16 bases. CDR3 residues: CASLGGGGTDTQYF. The CDR3 nucleotides are TGTGCCAGTCTAGGGGGGGGTGGAACAGATACGCAGTATTTT.

This clonotype appeared many times. V and J are TRBV4-2 and TRBJ2-1, with 11 bases matching TRBD1. The germline gives CDR1 LGHNA, CDR2 YNFKEQ. V trimming: 2 bases; J trimming: 8 bases; junction bases outside the gene matches: 8. The CDR3 totals 16 residues. This CDR3 is CASSQSWTGGSDEQFF. The DNA of the CDR3 is TGTGCCAGCAGCCAATCGTGGACAGGGGGCTCCGATGAGCAGTTCTTC.

This sequence joins TRBV5-1 and TRBJ1-1; D is unresolved. This CDR3 region has 13 residues. Between the trimmed V and J ends, which lost 0 bases and 7 bases, there was a span of 10 bases. From germline, CDR1 is SGHRS and CDR2 YFSETQ. Here the CDR3 DNA reads TGCGCCAGCAGCTTGGATTGGAGATTTGAAGCTTTCTTT. Translating it yields CASSLDWRFEAFF.

The chain links TRBV20-1 to TRBJ2-7, with D uncertain. The tail of the sequence fits TRBJ2-5 better, so the J call may be wrong. Germline V lookup: CDR1 DFQATT, CDR2 SNEGSKA (reference sequence). This CDR3 contains 11 residues. Here the CDR3 reads CSADGWETQYF. Here the CDR3 DNA reads TGCAGTGCTGATGGCTGGGAGACCCAGTACTTC.

Many counts were recorded for this clonotype. It may be a read error: a sequence one base away is much more abundant. The V and J genes are TRBV20-1 and TRBJ2-1; 8 nucleotides agree with TRBD2. The J call may be in error: the DNA end matches TRBJ2-7 better. This CDR3 region has 15 residues. Germline CDR1 is DFQATT and CDR2 is SNEGSKA (reference sequence). As DNA, the CDR3 is TGCAGTGCTAGGGGAGCGGGGGAGTCCTACAATGAGCAGTACTTC. It codes for CSARGAGESYNEQYF.

Regarding this clonotype: This may stem from a read error, because a much larger clone lies one nucleotide away. The chain uses TRBV29-1 and TRBJ2-4; 8 bases match TRBD1. The J call may be in error: the DNA end matches TRBJ2-7 better. CDR3 length: 12 amino acids. The germline V gene encodes CDR1 SQVTM and CDR2 ANQGSEA. DNA for the CDR3: TGCAGCGTTCGGACAGGGAGATACGAGCAGTACTTC. Amino acid sequence: CSVRTGRYEQYF.

Details on this clonotype: One end of the junction varies from germline; a read error may be responsible. The chain recombines TRBV7-9 with TRBJ2-6; 11 nucleotides line up with TRBD2. The CDR3 sequence is 19 residues long. From germline, CDR1 is SEHNR and CDR2 FQNEAQ (reference sequence). CDR3 amino acids: CASSQEELAGGGGANVLTF. DNA of the CDR3: TGCGCCAGCAGCCAAGAGGAGCTAGCGGGGGGTGGAGGGGCCAACGTCCTGACTTTC. Combining the CDR3 with reference TRBV7-9 and TRBJ2-6 gives the whole variable domain DTGVSQNPRHKITKRGQNVTFRCDPISEHNRLYWYRQTLGQGPEFLTYFQNEAQLEKSRLLSDRFSAERPKGSFSTLEIQRTEQGDSAMYLCASSQEELAGGGGANVLTFGAGSRLTVL.

This clonotype was seen a few times. The V and J genes are TRBV12-3 or TRBV12-4 and TRBJ1-1; TRBD1 matches at 7 bases. The CDR3 has 13 residues. Germline trimming cut 6 bases from V and 7 bases from J; bases unmatched to any gene: 8. The CDR3 region is CASSLRGPGEAFF. As DNA, the CDR3 is TGTGCCAGCAGCCTGAGGGGGCCGGGTGAAGCTTTCTTT.

Note on this clonotype: One base away lies a much larger clone, so this may be a sequencing read error. The V call is TRBV6-2 or TRBV6-3, the J call TRBJ2-4; weak D call: TRBD2 (7 bases). TRBJ2-7 matches the DNA end more closely, so the J call is doubtful. CDR3 length: 15 residues. Germline V gene sequence: CDR1 MNHEY, CDR2 SVGEGT. The chain's CDR3 is CASSLGGRPGGEQYF. The CDR3 nucleotides are TGTGCCAGCAGTTTGGGGGGCAGGCCGGGGGGCGAGCAGTACTTC.

This clonotype was counted many times. The chain carries TRBV5-1 and TRBJ2-5; D gene unclear. The CDR3 loop spans 14 amino acids. V lost 0 bases, J lost 1 base, and 7 bases lay in between. CDR1 SGHRS and CDR2 YFSETQ come from the germline V gene. CDR3 nucleotide sequence: TGCGCCAGCAGCTTGGTGGCTAGCCAAGAGACCCAGTACTTC. This codes for CASSLVASQETQYF.

About this clonotype itself: This may stem from a read error, because a much larger clone lies one nucleotide away. The CDR3, as DNA: TGTGCCAGCAGGGCCGGACAGGGTCCCAGGCAGTTCTTC. Amino acid sequence: CASRAGQGPRQFF. The rearrangement joins TRBV6-1 to TRBJ2-1; 8 bases are a match to TRBD1. CDR1 is MNHNS, CDR2 SASEGT, per germline. The CDR3 consists of 13 residues. The junction had 10 bases not matched to a gene; V was cut back by 6 bases and J by 12 bases.

The chain is built from TRBV7-2 and TRBJ2-3, with TRBD2 matching over 12 bases. From germline, CDR1 is SGHTA and CDR2 FQGNSA. Germline trimming cut 1 base from V and 3 bases from J; bases unmatched to any gene: 8. The CDR3 extends over 18 amino acids. CDR3 protein: CASSLGSGTSGRTDTQYF. CDR3 DNA: TGTGCCAGCAGCTTAGGATCTGGGACTAGCGGGCGGACAGATACGCAGTATTTT.